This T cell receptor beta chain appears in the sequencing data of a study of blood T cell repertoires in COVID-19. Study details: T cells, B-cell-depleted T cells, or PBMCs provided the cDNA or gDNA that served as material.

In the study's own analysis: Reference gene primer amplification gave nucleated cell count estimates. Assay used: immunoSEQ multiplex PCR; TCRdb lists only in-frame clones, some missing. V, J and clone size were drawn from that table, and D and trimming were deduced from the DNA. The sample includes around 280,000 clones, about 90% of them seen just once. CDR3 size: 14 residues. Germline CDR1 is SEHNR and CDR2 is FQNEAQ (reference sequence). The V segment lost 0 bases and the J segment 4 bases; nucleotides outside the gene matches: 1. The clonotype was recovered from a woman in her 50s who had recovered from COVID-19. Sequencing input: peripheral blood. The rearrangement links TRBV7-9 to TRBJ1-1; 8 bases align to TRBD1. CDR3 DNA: TGTGCCAGCAGCTTAGCCACAGGGGGCACTGAAGCTTTCTTT. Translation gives CASSLATGGTEAFF.